Listed below are T cell receptor beta chains from one sample, sequenced in a study of control samples from healthy donors and cancer patients. Libraries were prepared by immunoSEQ multiplex PCR; TCRdb keeps only in-frame clonotypes and omits some of them. Altogether 60,000 to 75,000 clones are present, 75% to 85% being singletons, with the ten largest covering about 5%. Sequences were obtained from blood. These receptors all come from a man aged 40-50 years in good health. CDR3s include the opening cysteine and the closing phenylalanine or tryptophan. D genes are given only for firm matches. Clone size is shown for a subset of rows, as once, few, many or a class of expanded clone.

d_call clone_size j_call v_call cdr3_nt cdr3_aa
TRBD1 . TRBJ2-7 TRBV30 TGTGCCTGGAACCTGGGACAGGGGTTTCGGGAGCAGTACTTC CAWNLGQGFREQYF
. . TRBJ1-1 TRBV6-2/TRBV6-3 TGTGCCAGCAGTTACGGGGACCCTGAAGCTTTCTTT CASSYGDPEAFF
. . TRBJ1-5 TRBV7-2 TGTGCCAGCAGCTCTTCGGGCAATCAGCCCCAGCATTTT CASSSSGNQPQHF
. . TRBJ1-5 TRBV7-2 TGTGCCAGCAGCCCAAGGCAGAGGAATCAGCCCCAGCATTTT CASSPRQRNQPQHF
. . TRBJ2-3 TRBV28 TGTGCCAGCAGCCTTTTCCACCGGGGATCCGCAGATACGCAGTATTTT CASSLFHRGSADTQYF
. . TRBJ2-7 TRBV9 TGTGCCAGCAGCTCCCGGGCTGCGCGCGACTACGAGCAGTACTTC CASSSRAARDYEQYF
TRBD1 . TRBJ2-7 TRBV4-3 TGCGCCAGCAGCCCTCGACAGGGTGCCCTGGGGGAGCAGTACTTC CASSPRQGALGEQYF
TRBD1 . TRBJ1-5 TRBV7-2 TGTGCCAGCAGCTTGCGGGGACAGCAGCCCCAGCATTTT CASSLRGQQPQHF
. few TRBJ2-7 TRBV28 TGTGCCAGCAAGCAGGGACCCACCTACGAGCAGTACTTC CASKQGPTYEQYF
TRBD1 . TRBJ1-4 TRBV6-6 TGTGCCAGCAGGTTACAGGGGGGGAATGAAAAACTGTTTTTT CASRLQGGNEKLFF
. . TRBJ2-1 TRBV5-1 TGCGCCAGCAGCTTGGGGGGCTCCTACAATGAGCAGTTCTTC CASSLGGSYNEQFF
TRBD1 . TRBJ1-3 TRBV18 TGTGCCAGCTCACCCCTAACCACAGGGGCATCAGGAAACACCATATATTTT CASSPLTTGASGNTIYF
. . TRBJ1-2 TRBV7-2 TGTGCCAGCAGCTTTGGAGGGGCTAACTATGGCTACACCTTC CASSFGGANYGYTF
TRBD2 . TRBJ2-7 TRBV7-2 TGTGCCAGCAGCTTAGCGGCCCCTCGCGGGGGGGCGTACGAGCAGTACTTC CASSLAAPRGGAYEQYF
TRBD2 . TRBJ2-7 TRBV6-5 TGTGCCAGCAGTTACTCGGGCAGGGGACTAGCTAACGAGCAGTACTTC CASSYSGRGLANEQYF
TRBD2 . TRBJ2-5 TRBV10-3 TGTGCCATCAGTGAGCCCACTAGCGGGAGGGTCCAAGAGACCCAGTACTTC CAISEPTSGRVQETQYF
. . TRBJ2-5 TRBV7-8 TGTGCCAGCAGCATCATTATCGGAGAGACCCAGTACTTC CASSIIIGETQYF
. . TRBJ1-4 TRBV12-3/TRBV12-4 TGTGCCAGCAGAACAGGGCTTAATGAAAAACTGTTTTTT CASRTGLNEKLFF
. . TRBJ2-7 TRBV7-9 TGTGCCAGCAGCTTATTGGCGGGGCTAGGGTCCTACGAGCAGTACTTC CASSLLAGLGSYEQYF
TRBD2 . TRBJ2-5 TRBV6-6 TGTGCCAGCAGTTCCCAGAGACTAGCGGGAGAGACCCAGTACTTC CASSSQRLAGETQYF
TRBD1 . TRBJ2-1 TRBV7-2 TGTGCCAGCAGCGTGGGACAGTACAATGAGCAGTTCTTC CASSVGQYNEQFF
TRBD1 . TRBJ1-2 TRBV9 TGTGCCAGCAGCGGACTGGGACAGGGGACGAACTATGGCTACACCTTC CASSGLGQGTNYGYTF
. once TRBJ2-7 TRBV11-2 TGTGCCAGCAGCTTAGTGAGGGGCGAGCAGTACTTC CASSLVRGEQYF
TRBD2 . TRBJ2-1 TRBV6-2/TRBV6-3 TGTGCCAGCAGTACCGGGACTAGATACAATGAGCAGTTCTTC CASSTGTRYNEQFF
. . TRBJ1-1 TRBV7-2 TGTGCCAGCAGCTTACTGGGACGGGGGAACACTGAAGCTTTCTTT CASSLLGRGNTEAFF
. few TRBJ2-7 TRBV24-1 TGTGCCACCAGTGATCCGTCGGACGGAACCTACGAGCAGTACTTC CATSDPSDGTYEQYF
. . TRBJ2-7 TRBV19 TGTGCCAGTAGTATACGGGGGCCCGTGGGGTCCTACGAGCAGTACTTC CASSIRGPVGSYEQYF
TRBD2 . TRBJ2-3 TRBV7-9 TGTGCCAGCAGCCCCGTGATGGGGGGGAGCACAGATACGCAGTATTTT CASSPVMGGSTDTQYF
TRBD2 few TRBJ2-7 TRBV6-1 TGTGCCAGCAGTGAAGTTGCGGGAGAGTCGTACGAGCAGTACTTC CASSEVAGESYEQYF
. . TRBJ1-2 TRBV11-2 TGTGCCAGCAGCTTAGGGTTAGCGCAGGGGCGTAGGGATGGCTACACCTTC CASSLGLAQGRRDGYTF
. . TRBJ2-7 TRBV5-5 TGTGCCAGCAGCTTGGCGAGGGAGCAGTACTTC CASSLAREQYF
. . TRBJ1-5 TRBV19 TGTGCCAGTAGTAACGGCAGGGGATTTAGCAATCAGCCCCAGCATTTT CASSNGRGFSNQPQHF
TRBD1 . TRBJ1-1 TRBV7-2 TGTGCCAGCAGCTCGCGGACAGGGGGTAACACTGAAGCTTTCTTT CASSSRTGGNTEAFF
TRBD2 . TRBJ2-5 TRBV7-2 TGTGCCAGCAGCAATGCGGGGGGCGGCCAAGAGACCCAGTACTTC CASSNAGGGQETQYF
TRBD2 few TRBJ2-5 TRBV9 TGTGCCAGCAGCACCCGACTAGCGGGGCAAGAGACCCAGTACTTC CASSTRLAGQETQYF
. . TRBJ2-1 TRBV20-1 TGCAGTGTTAGGGGCTACAATGAGCAGTTCTTC CSVRGYNEQFF
TRBD1 . TRBJ1-1 TRBV14 TGTGCCAGCAGCCAAGCTGGGCAGGGGGGGACTGAAGCTTTCTTT CASSQAGQGGTEAFF
. . TRBJ1-4 TRBV11-2 TGTGCCAGCAGCTTAGCCCCTAATGCGCCCAGCCAGCTGTTTTTT CASSLAPNAPSQLFF
. . TRBJ1-2 TRBV4-1 TGCGCCAGCAGCCATCCCGGGACTCTCGACTATGGCTACACCTTC CASSHPGTLDYGYTF
. . TRBJ2-1 TRBV9 TGTGCCAGCAGCGCAACAGGGCTCCCGTGGAATGAGCAGTTCTTC CASSATGLPWNEQFF
TRBD1 . TRBJ1-6 TRBV7-9 TGTGCCAGCAGCCTTTCCGGGACAGGGAAGAATTCACCCCTCCACTTT CASSLSGTGKNSPLHF
. . TRBJ2-2 TRBV7-2 TGTGCCAGCAGCTTAGAGGGGAACACCGGGGAGCTGTTTTTT CASSLEGNTGELFF
TRBD1 . TRBJ1-1 TRBV10-3 TGTGCCGCTGGGGACAGGGGGCAGGGGACTGAAGCTTTCTTT CAAGDRGQGTEAFF
. once TRBJ1-4 TRBV5-4 TGTGCCAGCAGCTTGGGGGGGGGATCTAATGAAAAACTGTTTTTT CASSLGGGSNEKLFF
. . TRBJ2-5 TRBV18 TGTGCCAGCTCACCAGGGGACCAAGAGACCCAGTACTTC CASSPGDQETQYF
. . TRBJ2-1 TRBV27 TGTGCCAGCAGTCCTGGGAGTTACAATGAGCAGTTCTTC CASSPGSYNEQFF